The T cell receptor beta chain under discussion was sequenced for a study of T cell repertoires in cytomegalovirus infection. The wider study: Recently identified HLA-C-restricted CMV epitopes were among the peptides used. Public TCR beta signatures provided an indication of both CMV infection and a matching HLA type.

This clonotype was seen only a few times. Its target is not known. Study-level results: The response measured ex vivo was dominated by TCR beta clonotypes (HLA-C-restricted and CMV-specific).

Each CDR3 protein is one row after TCRdb ran MiXCR on the reads. This table has roughly 800,000 distinct CDR3 sequences, under 35% appearing once. CDR3 length equals 16 residues. Trimming shortened V by 4 bases and J by 0 bases, and 15 bases separated the two germline ends. From germline, CDR1 is LNHDA and CDR2 SQIVND (reference sequence). This TCR came from a human donor in good health (CMV status not recorded). Some clones in this sample may be carry-over from other donors' samples. The material was cultured CD8+ T cells from PBMCs, obtained from culture after CMV antigen stimulation. The chain is built from TRBV19 and TRBJ1-1; D unresolved. This CDR3 is CASSKVVGSLNTEAFF. The CDR3, as DNA: TGTGCCAGTAGTAAGGTAGTTGGCAGCTTGAACACTGAAGCTTTCTTT. Combining the CDR3 with reference TRBV19 and TRBJ1-1 gives the whole variable domain DGGITQSPKYLFRKEGQNVTLSCEQNLNHDAMYWYRQDPGQGLRLIYYSQIVNDFQKGDIAEGYSVSREKKESFPLTVTSAQKNPTAFYLCASSKVVGSLNTEAFFGQGTRLTVV.